This T cell receptor (beta chain) was profiled in a study of blood T cell repertoires in COVID-19. Study-wide background: There were acute and convalescent COVID-19 samples, and they came from the United States, Italy and Spain. Sample material is recorded as cDNA or gDNA derived from T cells, B-cell-depleted T cells, or PBMCs.

As processed by the authors: Amplification with reference gene primers provided the estimates of nucleated cell counts. Sequenced by immunoSEQ multiplex PCR; TCRdb stores in-frame clones only, minus some. V and J calls and clone size are copied from that table; D and trimming were computed from the DNA. The table includes around 340,000 clones, less than 90% detected once. Seattle's enrolled individuals joined amid active infection and were then monitored longitudinally. The source of this sequence is a woman aged 55-69 years with COVID-19, enrolled during active disease. Material for sequencing was peripheral blood.

As DNA, the CDR3 is TGTGCCAGCAGCCGCGGGCGGGGGGTCTACAATGAGCAGTTCTTC. Its protein product is CASSRGRGVYNEQFF. V gene TRBV7-2 combines with J gene TRBJ2-1; 8 bases match TRBD2. Germline V gene data show CDR1 as SGHTA and CDR2 as FQGNSA. V lost 5 bases, J lost 3 bases, and 6 bases stayed unmatched. CDR3 length: 15 amino acids.